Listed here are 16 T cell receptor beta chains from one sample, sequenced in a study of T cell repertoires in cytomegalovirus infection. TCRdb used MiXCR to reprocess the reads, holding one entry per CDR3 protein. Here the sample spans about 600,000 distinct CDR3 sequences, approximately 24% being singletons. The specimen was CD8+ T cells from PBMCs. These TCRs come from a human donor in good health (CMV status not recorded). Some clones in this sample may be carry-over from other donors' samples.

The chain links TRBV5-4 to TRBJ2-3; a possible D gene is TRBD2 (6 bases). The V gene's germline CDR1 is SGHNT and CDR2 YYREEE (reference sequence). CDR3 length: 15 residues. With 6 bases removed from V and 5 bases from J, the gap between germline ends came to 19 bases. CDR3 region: CASTSGDHRGDTQYF. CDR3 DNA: TGTGCCAGCACCTCGGGAGACCATCGAGGAGATACGCAGTATTTT.

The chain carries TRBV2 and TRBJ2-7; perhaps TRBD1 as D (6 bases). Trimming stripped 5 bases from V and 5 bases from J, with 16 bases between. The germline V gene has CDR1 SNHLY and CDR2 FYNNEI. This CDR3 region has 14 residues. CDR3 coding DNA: TGTGCCAGCAGTTTTGACAGGCGTCTCAACGAGCAGTACGTC. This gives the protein CASSFDRRLNEQYV.

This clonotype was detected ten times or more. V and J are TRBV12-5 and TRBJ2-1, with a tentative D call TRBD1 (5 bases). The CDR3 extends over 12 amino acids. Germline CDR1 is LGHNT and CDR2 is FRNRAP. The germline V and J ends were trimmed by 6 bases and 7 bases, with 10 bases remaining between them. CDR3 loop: CASGLGQNEQFF. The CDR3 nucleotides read TGTGCTAGTGGGCTGGGGCAGAATGAGCAGTTCTTC.

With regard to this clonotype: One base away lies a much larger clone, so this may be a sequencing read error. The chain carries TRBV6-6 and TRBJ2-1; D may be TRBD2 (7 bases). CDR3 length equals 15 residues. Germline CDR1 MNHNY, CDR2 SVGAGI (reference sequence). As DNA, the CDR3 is TGTGCCAGCAGTTACATCGTCGGGGGGCGGAATGATCAGTTCTTC. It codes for CASSYIVGGRNDQFF.

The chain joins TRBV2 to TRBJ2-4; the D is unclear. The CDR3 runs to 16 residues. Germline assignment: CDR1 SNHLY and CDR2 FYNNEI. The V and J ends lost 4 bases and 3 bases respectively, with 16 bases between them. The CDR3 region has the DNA TGTGCCAGCAGTGGCACGGCAAGGCTGGGCAAAAACATTCAGTACTTC. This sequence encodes CASSGTARLGKNIQYF.

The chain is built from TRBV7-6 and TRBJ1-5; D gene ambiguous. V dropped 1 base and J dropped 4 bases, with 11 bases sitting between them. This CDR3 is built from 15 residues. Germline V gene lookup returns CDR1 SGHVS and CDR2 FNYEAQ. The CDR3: CASSLDGSLNQPQHF. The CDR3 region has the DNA TGTGCCAGCAGCTTAGATGGGAGCCTTAATCAGCCCCAGCATTTT. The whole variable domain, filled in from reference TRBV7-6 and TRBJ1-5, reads GAGVSQSPRYKVTKRGQDVALRCDPISGHVSLYWYRQALGQGPEFLTYFNYEAQQDKSGLPNDRFSAERPEGSISTLTIQRTEQRDSAMYRCASSLDGSLNQPQHFGDGTRLSIL.

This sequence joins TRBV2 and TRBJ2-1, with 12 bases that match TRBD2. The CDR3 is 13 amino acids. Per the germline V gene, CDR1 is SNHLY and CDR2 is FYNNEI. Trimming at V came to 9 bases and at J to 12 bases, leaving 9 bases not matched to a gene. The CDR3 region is CARGLAGSSWQFF. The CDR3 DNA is TGTGCCAGAGGACTAGCGGGGTCCTCGTGGCAGTTCTTC.

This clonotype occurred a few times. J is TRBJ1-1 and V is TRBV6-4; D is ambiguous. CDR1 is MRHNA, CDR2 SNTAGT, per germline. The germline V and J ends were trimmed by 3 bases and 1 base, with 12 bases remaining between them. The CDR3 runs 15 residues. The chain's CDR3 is CASSETYPGNTEAFF. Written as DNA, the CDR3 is TGTGCCAGCAGTGAAACTTACCCTGGGAACACTGAAGCTTTCTTT.

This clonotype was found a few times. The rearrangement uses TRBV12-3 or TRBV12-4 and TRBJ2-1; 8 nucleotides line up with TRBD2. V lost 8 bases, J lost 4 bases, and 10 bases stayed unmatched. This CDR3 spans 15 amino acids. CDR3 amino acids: CASAPGGAVYNEQFF. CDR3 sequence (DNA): TGTGCCAGCGCTCCGGGGGGGGCCGTTTACAATGAGCAGTTCTTC.

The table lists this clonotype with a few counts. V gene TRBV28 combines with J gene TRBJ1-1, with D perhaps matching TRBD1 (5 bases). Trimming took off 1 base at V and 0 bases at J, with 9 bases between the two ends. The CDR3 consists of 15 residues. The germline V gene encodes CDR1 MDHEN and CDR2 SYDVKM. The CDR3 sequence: CASSLSQEMNTEAFF. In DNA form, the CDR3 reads TGTGCCAGCAGTTTATCACAGGAAATGAACACTGAAGCTTTCTTT.

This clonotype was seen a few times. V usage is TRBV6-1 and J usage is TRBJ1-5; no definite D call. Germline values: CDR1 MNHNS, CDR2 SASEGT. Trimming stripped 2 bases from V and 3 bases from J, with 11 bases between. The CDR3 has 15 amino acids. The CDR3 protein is CASSEWNSLNQPQHF. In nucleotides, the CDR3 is TGTGCCAGCAGTGAATGGAACAGCCTCAATCAGCCCCAGCATTTT.

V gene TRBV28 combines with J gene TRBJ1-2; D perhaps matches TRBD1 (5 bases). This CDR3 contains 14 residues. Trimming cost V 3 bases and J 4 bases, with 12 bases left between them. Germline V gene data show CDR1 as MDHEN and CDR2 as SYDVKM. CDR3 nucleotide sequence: TGTGCCAGCAGTTTCGAGGGGATTGCCTATGGCTACACCTTC. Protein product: CASSFEGIAYGYTF.

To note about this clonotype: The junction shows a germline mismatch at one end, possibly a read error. CDR3 in DNA: TGCAGTGCTAGCCGGGACTCCACCTCGGACTTGTTC. This encodes CSASRDSTSDLF. This chain joins TRBV20-1 and TRBJ2-5; possibly TRBD2 for D (6 bases). The V gene's germline CDR1 is DFQATT and CDR2 SNEGSKA (reference sequence). The CDR3 runs to 12 residues.

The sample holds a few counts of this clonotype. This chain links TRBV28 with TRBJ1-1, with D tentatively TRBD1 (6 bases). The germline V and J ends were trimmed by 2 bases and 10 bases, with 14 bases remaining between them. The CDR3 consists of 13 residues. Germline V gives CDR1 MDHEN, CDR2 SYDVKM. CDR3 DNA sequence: TGTGCCAGCAGTTTAGTTACACAGGGACGAGCTTTCTTT. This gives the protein CASSLVTQGRAFF.

The CDR3 sequence: CSVLHDGLEKLFF. CDR3 DNA: TGCAGCGTCCTTCACGATGGGCTCGAAAAACTGTTTTTT. The genes are TRBV29-1 and TRBJ1-4; D is undetermined. The ends were cut back, 6 bases at V and 8 bases at J, with 16 bases in the middle. Germline lookup yields CDR1 SQVTM and CDR2 ANQGSEA. The CDR3 extends over 13 amino acids.

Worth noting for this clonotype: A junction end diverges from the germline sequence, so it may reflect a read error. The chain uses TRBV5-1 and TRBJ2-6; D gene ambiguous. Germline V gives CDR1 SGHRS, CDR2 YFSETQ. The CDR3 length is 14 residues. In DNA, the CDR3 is TGCGCCAGCAGCCCGAGCTCTGGGACCAACGTCCTGACTTTC. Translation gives CASSPSSGTNVLTF.